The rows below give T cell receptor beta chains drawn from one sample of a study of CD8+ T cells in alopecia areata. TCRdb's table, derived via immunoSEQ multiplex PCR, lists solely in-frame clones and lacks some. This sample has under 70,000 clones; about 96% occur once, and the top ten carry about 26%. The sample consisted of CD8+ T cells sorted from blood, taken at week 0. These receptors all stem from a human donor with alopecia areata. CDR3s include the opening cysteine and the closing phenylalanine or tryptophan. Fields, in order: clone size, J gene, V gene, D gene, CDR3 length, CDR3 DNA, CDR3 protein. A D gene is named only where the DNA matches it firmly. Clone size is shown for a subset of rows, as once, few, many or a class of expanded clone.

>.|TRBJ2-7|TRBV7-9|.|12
TGTGCCAGCAGCTTTCGGGGCTACGAGCAGTACTTC
CASSFRGYEQYF
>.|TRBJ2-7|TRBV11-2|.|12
TGTGCCAGCAGCCTGGGGGGTAACGAGCAGTACTTC
CASSLGGNEQYF
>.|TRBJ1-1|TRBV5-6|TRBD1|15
TGTGCCAGCAGCTTGGCGGGACAGGAGAACACTGAAGCTTTCTTT
CASSLAGQENTEAFF
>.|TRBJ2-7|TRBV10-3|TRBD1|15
TGTGCCATCAGTCAACCGGGACAGGGGGCCTACGAGCAGTACTTC
CAISQPGQGAYEQYF
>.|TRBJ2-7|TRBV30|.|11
TGTGCCTGGAGCGATTCCTACGAGCAGTACTTC
CAWSDSYEQYF
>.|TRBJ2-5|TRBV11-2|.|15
TGTGCCAGCAGCTTAGTTAGGCGGTCCTTGGAGACCCAGTACTTC
CASSLVRRSLETQYF
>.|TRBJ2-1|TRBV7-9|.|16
TGTGCCAGCAGCTTATTGGTTTCGGACAGAGACAATGAGCAGTTCTTC
CASSLLVSDRDNEQFF
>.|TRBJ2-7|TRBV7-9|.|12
TGTGCCAGCAGCCCCCTCAAGGATGGAGGGTACTTC
CASSPLKDGGYF
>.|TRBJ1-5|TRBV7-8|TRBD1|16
TGTGCCAGCAGCTTCCGGGACAGGGCCCGCAATCAGCCCCAGCATTTT
CASSFRDRARNQPQHF
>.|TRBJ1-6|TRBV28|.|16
TGTGCCAGCAGTTTAGAGGGGGGGAGCTATAATTCACCCCTCCACTTT
CASSLEGGSYNSPLHF
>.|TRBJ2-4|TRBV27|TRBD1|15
TGTGCCAGCAGTCCGACAGGGGGCTTGAGGAACATTCAGTACTTC
CASSPTGGLRNIQYF
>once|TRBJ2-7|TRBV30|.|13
TGTGCCTGGAATTTACAGGGATTGTACGAGCAGTACTTC
CAWNLQGLYEQYF
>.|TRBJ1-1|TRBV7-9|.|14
TGTGCCAGCAGCTTGACGACAGGGAACACTGAAGCTTTCTTT
CASSLTTGNTEAFF
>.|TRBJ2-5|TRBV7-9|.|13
TGTGCCAGCAGCTTAGACAGCCAAGAGACCCAGTACTTC
CASSLDSQETQYF
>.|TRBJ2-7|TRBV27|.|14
TGTGCCAGCAGTCGGGGCCAGCTGGCCTACGAGCAGTACTTC
CASSRGQLAYEQYF
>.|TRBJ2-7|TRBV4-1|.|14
TGCGCCAGCAGCCAAGGCACGGGGGCGAGAGAGCAGTACTTC
CASSQGTGAREQYF
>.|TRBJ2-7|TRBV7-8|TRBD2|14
TGTGCCAGCAGCTTTCTAGCGGGGCCCGGCGAGCAGTACTTC
CASSFLAGPGEQYF
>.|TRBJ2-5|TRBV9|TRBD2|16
TGTGCCAGCAGCACGACTAGCGGAGAATACCAAGAGACCCAGTACTTC
CASSTTSGEYQETQYF